This record covers a single TCR beta chain. As yet, its antigen is unknown. A read error may account for a junction end that differs from germline. The library came from three nested PCR rounds adapted from ARM-PCR protocols. TCRdb reanalysed the multiplex PCR reads using MiXCR and keeps one entry per CDR3 protein. The table has 85,000 to 130,000 distinct CDR3 sequences, approximately 60% seen once. These data originate in a study of tumor and adjacent non-tumor tissue in lung cancer. Study-wide results and caveats: Tumor repertoires had a smaller top 100 clone share than normal lung. Tumor tissue had significantly higher TCR diversity than normal lung.

No cell sorting was done before RNA was extracted from the tissue. The normal lung tissue was taken more than 3 cm from the tumor edge. This receptor was obtained from a man aged 30 to 39 with non-small cell lung cancer. Sequenced material: distant non-tumor lung tissue.

The DNA for the CDR3 is TGTACCAGCAGTTCCCGATCGAGCCAACGATCCTACAATGAGCAGTTCTTC. Encoded protein: CTSSSRSSQRSYNEQFF. The J gene is TRBJ2-1, the V gene TRBV11-1; D is ambiguous. The CDR3 has 17 residues. CDR1 and CDR2 (germline): SGHAT, FQDESV (reference sequence).